Listed below are T cell receptor beta chains from one sample, sequenced in a study of cytomegalovirus exposure and HLA in healthy donors. Using immunoSEQ multiplex PCR, the repertoire was profiled, and TCRdb retains in-frame clones only, with some absent. The sample yields around 140,000 clones, around 78% seen once. The sample taken for sequencing was PBMCs. The origin of the receptors is a woman aged 18-29 years in good health and CMV-seropositive. CDR3s include the opening cysteine and the closing phenylalanine or tryptophan. A D gene is named only where the DNA matches it firmly.

V gene	J gene	D gene	CDR3 DNA	CDR3 protein
TRBV30	TRBJ2-5	TRBD2	TGTGCCTGGAGTAGGGGACTAGCGGGGGCACTTCAAGAGACCCAGTACTTC	CAWSRGLAGALQETQYF
TRBV6-5	TRBJ1-1	TRBD1	TGTGCCAGCAGTTACTCCAAACAGGGGAAAGCTTTCTTT	CASSYSKQGKAFF
TRBV6-5	TRBJ2-1	TRBD2	TGTGCCAGCAGTTACCGAGGACTAGCCGATGAGCAGTTCTTC	CASSYRGLADEQFF
TRBV10-1	TRBJ2-7	TRBD1	TGCGCCAGCAGTGAACGGGGGACAGGGGCCTACGAGCAGTACTTC	CASSERGTGAYEQYF
TRBV5-5	TRBJ2-7	NA	TGTGCCAGCAACCTAGGATCGGAAGACGAGCAGTACTTC	CASNLGSEDEQYF
TRBV27	TRBJ2-5	NA	TGTGCCAGCAGTTTACACATCAGTGGGCAGGAGACCCAGTACTTC	CASSLHISGQETQYF
TRBV18	TRBJ1-4	NA	TGTGCCAGCTCAGAGACGGGATCGGAAAAACTGTTTTTT	CASSETGSEKLFF
TRBV10-2	TRBJ2-1	NA	TGCGCCAGCAGGGCATACAATGAGCAGTTCTTC	CASRAYNEQFF
TRBV6-1	TRBJ1-1	NA	TGTGCCAGCAGTGAACGACAGGTGATTACGGCAGACACTGAAGCTTTCTTT	CASSERQVITADTEAFF
TRBV10-3	TRBJ1-1	TRBD1	TGTGCCATCAGTGAGCAGAACAGGGGCACTGAAGCTTTCTTT	CAISEQNRGTEAFF
TRBV28	TRBJ1-1	NA	TGTGCCAGCAGCCCCCACCAGGTCGGGGACACTGAAGCTTTCTTT	CASSPHQVGDTEAFF
TRBV5-6	TRBJ1-2	NA	TGTGCCAGCACCCCCCGGTGGGGCGTTGTTGACTATGGCTACACCTTC	CASTPRWGVVDYGYTF
TRBV9	TRBJ1-6	TRBD1	TGTGCCAGCAGCGCTGGACAGGGATTTCTCGGGAATTCACCCCTCCACTTT	CASSAGQGFLGNSPLHF
TRBV7-2	TRBJ2-1	TRBD2	TGTGCCAGCAGCTCTTGGGGACTAGCGGAGAACAATGAGCAGTTCTTC	CASSSWGLAENNEQFF
TRBV18	TRBJ2-1	TRBD1	TGTGCCAGCTCACCACGGGGACAGAACTACAATGAGCAGTTCTTC	CASSPRGQNYNEQFF
TRBV6-5	TRBJ1-5	TRBD1	TGTGCCAGCAGCCTGGGACAGTTAAATCAGCCCCAGCATTTT	CASSLGQLNQPQHF